A selection of T cell receptor beta chains follows, all from one sample in a study of CD8 T cells in ankylosing spondylitis. TCRdb re-analysed the 5' RACE reads in MiXCR, keeping a single row per CDR3 protein. Of about 160,000 distinct CDR3 sequences listed, under 45% are singletons. Sequenced material: synovial fluid, either unsorted or a sorted T cell fraction (not recorded which). Source of these receptors: a male donor with ankylosing spondylitis. The CDR3 runs from the conserved cysteine through the conserved F or W. The order of the fields is J gene, V gene, CDR3 protein.

TRBJ2-5 TRBV2 CASRSWATETQYF
TRBJ2-7 TRBV15 CATSTGVSYEQYF
TRBJ2-5 TRBV4-2 CASSLYQREPQETQYF
TRBJ1-1 TRBV4-1 CASSQGLLLMNTEAFF
TRBJ2-6 TRBV4-1 CASSQLAGVSSGANVLTF
TRBJ2-2 TRBV5-1 CASSSGGPLIGELFF
TRBJ2-2 TRBV29-1 CSTVRGGELFF
TRBJ1-2 TRBV28 CASGDGPYGYTF
TRBJ1-2 TRBV12-3/TRBV12-4 CASRTLGRATNYGYTF
TRBJ2-7 TRBV20-1 CSARVGPYEQYF
TRBJ2-1 TRBV5-1 CASNGQGAKNEQFF
TRBJ2-3 TRBV10-3 CAISESAGATYWGTDTQYF
TRBJ2-1 TRBV9 CASNKYRSSYNEQFF
TRBJ2-7 TRBV6-5 CASSYGGLAGDEQYF
TRBJ2-3 TRBV9 CASSVVGVQGAPTDTQYF
TRBJ2-1 TRBV7-9 CASSLVLSRGNEQFF
TRBJ1-4 TRBV4-3 CASSQGRATNEKLFF
TRBJ2-7 TRBV18 CASSPGLDYEQYF
TRBJ1-1 TRBV7-9 CASSPGSAPEAFF
TRBJ2-3 TRBV4-1 CASSQDRPGATTDTQYF
TRBJ2-7 TRBV6-1 CASSEANSGADEQYF
TRBJ2-2 TRBV3-1 CASSQVGGLAGETGELFF
TRBJ2-7 TRBV15 CATSKEGSYEQYF
TRBJ2-4 TRBV28 CASSWIAGLKGVGAKNIQYF
TRBJ1-1 TRBV29-1 CSVGLWGESTEAFF
TRBJ2-1 TRBV5-1 CASSLTSGVLYNEQFF
TRBJ1-6 TRBV2 CASESLNSPLHF
TRBJ1-5 TRBV25-1 CASSGARTQDQPQHF
TRBJ2-1 TRBV3-1 CASSQDRGGWDNEQFF